The subject of this entry is one T cell receptor (beta chain). These data originate in a study of blood T cell repertoires in COVID-19. Across the study: Italy, Spain and the United States were the sources of the convalescent and acute COVID-19 samples.

V shed 4 bases and J shed 8 bases, with 9 bases lying between them. Germline V lookup: CDR1 SGHDN, CDR2 FVKESK. The CDR3 totals 12 residues. Clones were sequenced by immunoSEQ multiplex PCR, and TCRdb holds only the in-frame ones, with some missing. Here the sample spans approximately 77,000 clones, 80% being singletons. Sequencing was carried out using peripheral blood. The rearrangement uses TRBV14 and TRBJ2-1; possible D gene TRBD2, 6 bases. The receptor comes from an older woman with acute or convalescent COVID-19. The CDR3 reads CASSPTSYEQFF. The CDR3 nucleotides read TGTGCCAGCAGCCCGACTAGTTATGAGCAGTTCTTC. Drawing the rest from reference TRBV14 and TRBJ2-1, the complete variable domain is EAGVTQFPSHSVIEKGQTVTLRCDPISGHDNLYWYRRVMGKEIKFLLHFVKESKQDESGMPNNRFLAERTGGTYSTLKVQPAELEDSGVYFCASSPTSYEQFFGPGTRLTVL.